This TCR beta chain is drawn from a study of cytomegalovirus exposure and HLA in healthy donors. The PCR was carried out with 60 Vbeta primers and 13 Jbeta primers. The repertoire was sequenced with immunoSEQ multiplex PCR; TCRdb's copy has only in-frame clones and lacks some. This sample has more than 150,000 clones, with about three quarters found just once. Germline CDR1 and CDR2: SEHNR and FQNEAQ (reference sequence). This CDR3 contains 15 residues. V dropped 4 bases and J dropped 7; count of bases not matched to a gene: 10. The clonotype comes from a man between 18 and 35 years old in good health and CMV-seronegative. The sample was PBMCs. The V call is TRBV7-9, the J call TRBJ1-2; TRBD1 agrees at 9 bases. The chain's CDR3 is CASSSQGAPTSGYTF. CDR3 bases: TGTGCCAGCAGCTCACAGGGGGCTCCAACGTCTGGCTACACCTTC.